These T cell receptor beta chains were read from a single sample in a study of cytomegalovirus exposure and HLA in healthy donors. The data were produced by immunoSEQ multiplex PCR, yet TCRdb's version contains in-frame clones alone and is incomplete. The sample lists more than 75,000 clones; roughly four fifths were seen once. The material sequenced was PBMCs. These receptors were obtained from a woman aged 18 to 35 in good health and CMV-seropositive. CDR3s include the opening cysteine and the closing phenylalanine or tryptophan. A D gene is named only where the DNA matches it firmly. For some rows the clone size is stated as once, few or many, or as a class when expanded; others skip it.

TRBV5-4	TRBD1	TRBJ1-2	-	TGTGCCAGCAGCCTAGACAGGGATTATGGCTACACCTTC	CASSLDRDYGYTF
TRBV7-2	TRBD1	TRBJ1-2	once	TGTGCCAGCAGCCTAATCGGGACAGTTTTTAACTATGGCTACACCTTC	CASSLIGTVFNYGYTF
TRBV2	-	TRBJ2-5	-	TGTGCCAGCAGCCCCGGAAGGGGGTGGCAAGAGACCCAGTACTTC	CASSPGRGWQETQYF
TRBV25-1	-	TRBJ2-7	-	TGTGCCAGCGCCGGACAGTCCTACGAGCAGTACTTC	CASAGQSYEQYF
TRBV2	TRBD2	TRBJ2-5	-	TGTGCCAGCAGTAGGACTAGCGGGAGGAACGGGGAGACCCAGTACTTC	CASSRTSGRNGETQYF
TRBV10-3	-	TRBJ2-2	-	TGTGCCATCAGATTAACGAACACCGGGGAGCTGTTTTTT	CAIRLTNTGELFF
TRBV9	TRBD1	TRBJ2-1	-	TGTGCCAGCAGCGTCGAGGGGGCCTCCTACAATGAGCAGTTCTTC	CASSVEGASYNEQFF
TRBV6-7	TRBD1	TRBJ1-6	few	TGTGCCAGCAGCCAGCCCCGTTACATCCCCGGACAGGCAGATAATTCCCCCCTCCACTTT	CASSQPRYIPGQADNSPLHF
TRBV7-7	TRBD1	TRBJ2-7	-	TGTGCTAGCAGCCCAACAGGGGCGTACGAGCAGTACTTC	CASSPTGAYEQYF
TRBV5-1	TRBD2	TRBJ2-1	-	TGCGCCAGCAGCCCTAAGCTAATACTAGCGGGAGCTATCAATGAGCAGTTCTTC	CASSPKLILAGAINEQFF
TRBV7-4	TRBD1	TRBJ1-3	-	TGTGCCAGCAGCGGAGGGGACAGGGACTCTGGAAACACCATATATTTT	CASSGGDRDSGNTIYF
TRBV6-5	TRBD1	TRBJ1-1	-	TGTGCCAGCAGTTACCGGGACAGGGGAACTGAAGCTTTCTTT	CASSYRDRGTEAFF
TRBV27	TRBD2	TRBJ2-3	-	TGTGCCAGCAGTTTGGGACTAGCGGCCACAGATACGCAGTATTTT	CASSLGLAATDTQYF
TRBV13	TRBD2	TRBJ2-7	once	TGTGCCAGCAGCCGCGGGGGGACGGGCGACTACGAGCAGTACTTC	CASSRGGTGDYEQYF
TRBV6-1	-	TRBJ2-2	few	TGTGCCAGCAGTGAACTTGGAGCGATCGGGGAGCTGTTTTTT	CASSELGAIGELFF
TRBV28	-	TRBJ1-1	-	TGTGCCGCGCTGGAGGGATGGGGCACTGAAGCTTTCTTT	CAALEGWGTEAFF
TRBV6-1	TRBD1	TRBJ1-1	-	TGTGCCAGCAGTGAATTGACAGGGGGTCACACTGAAGCTTTCTTT	CASSELTGGHTEAFF
TRBV2	TRBD2	TRBJ2-5	-	TGTGCCAGCACTAGTCTAGCGGGAGGGCAAGAGACCCAGTACTTC	CASTSLAGGQETQYF
TRBV28	-	TRBJ2-7	once	TGTGCCAGCAATGACAACCGATATTACGAGCAGTACTTC	CASNDNRYYEQYF
TRBV5-6	TRBD2	TRBJ2-5	-	TGTGCCAGCAGCTTGGCCAGCGGGAGCCTTGAGACCCAGTACTTC	CASSLASGSLETQYF
TRBV6-5	TRBD1	TRBJ2-7	-	TGTGCCAGCAGTTACTCGGAGACAGGGTATGAGTACTTC	CASSYSETGYEYF
TRBV5-4	-	TRBJ2-3	-	TGTGCCAGCAGCTGGTCGCAGGGGACGCAGTATTTT	CASSWSQGTQYF
TRBV2	-	TRBJ2-2	-	TGTGCCAGCAGTGTCTTCCAGGCAAACACCGGGGAGCTGTTTTTT	CASSVFQANTGELFF
TRBV27	TRBD1	TRBJ1-2	-	TGTGCCAGCAGTTTAGCTGCAGGGGGCGTAAACTATGGCTACACCTTC	CASSLAAGGVNYGYTF
TRBV2	TRBD1	TRBJ2-2	once	TGTGCCAGCAGGGCGGACAGGGCGATCGGGGAGCTGTTTTTT	CASRADRAIGELFF
TRBV19	-	TRBJ2-5	-	TGTGCCAGTAGTTTCCGAGAGACCCAGTACTTC	CASSFRETQYF
TRBV27	TRBD2	TRBJ2-3	-	TGTGCCAGCAAGGGACTAGCGGGCGGAGATACGCAGTATTTT	CASKGLAGGDTQYF
TRBV7-7	TRBD2	TRBJ2-1	-	TGTGCTAGCAGCTCCGGGACTAGCCCTCACAATGAGCAGTTCTTC	CASSSGTSPHNEQFF
TRBV4-1	TRBD1	TRBJ2-7	-	TGCGCCAGCAGCCAAGAGGCGTCGACAGGGGGTTTCTACGAGCAGTACTTC	CASSQEASTGGFYEQYF
TRBV7-3	TRBD1	TRBJ2-3	few	TGTGCCAGCAGCTTAGGGCAGGGGGCAGATACGCAGTATTTT	CASSLGQGADTQYF
TRBV4-1	-	TRBJ1-4	-	TGCGCCAGCAGCCAGCCCCGCGGAGCTTATAATGAAAAACTGTTTTTT	CASSQPRGAYNEKLFF
TRBV6-6	-	TRBJ1-1	-	TGTGCCAGCAGTTCGTCCAGGGACACTGAAGCTTTCTTT	CASSSSRDTEAFF
TRBV7-6	TRBD1	TRBJ1-1	-	TGTGCCAGCAGCTTAGAGGCAGGGGGTGACAATGAAGCTTTCTTT	CASSLEAGGDNEAFF
TRBV7-2	TRBD1	TRBJ1-4	-	TGTGCCAGCAGCGCCCGGACAGGGAGGGGTGAAAAACTGTTTTTT	CASSARTGRGEKLFF
TRBV28	TRBD2	TRBJ2-1	-	TGTGCCAGCAGTTTTTCAGCGGGGGCGGTCTACAATGAGCAGTTCTTC	CASSFSAGAVYNEQFF
TRBV7-9	-	TRBJ2-7	-	TGTGCCAGCAGCCATATAATCAGTGGTGGCGAGCAGTACTTC	CASSHIISGGEQYF
TRBV4-1	TRBD1	TRBJ2-2	-	TGCGCCAGCAGCCAAAACACAGGGGTTCCCGGGGAGCTGTTTTTT	CASSQNTGVPGELFF
TRBV29-1	TRBD1	TRBJ1-2	-	TGCAGCGTTCCAGGGGGACCATCTAACTATGGCTACACCTTC	CSVPGGPSNYGYTF
TRBV10-3	TRBD1	TRBJ1-3	-	TGTGCCATCAGTGGTGGGACAGGGTCAAACACCATATATTTT	CAISGGTGSNTIYF
TRBV2	TRBD1	TRBJ2-6	-	TGTGCCAGCACCGGTCCGGGACAGAACTCTGGGGCCAACGTCCTGACTTTC	CASTGPGQNSGANVLTF
TRBV29-1	TRBD2	TRBJ2-3	-	TGCAGCGTTGAGCTTCTAGCGGGGGCAGATACGCAGTATTTT	CSVELLAGADTQYF
TRBV5-1	-	TRBJ2-5	-	TGCGCCAGCAGCTTGGGGACAGAAGAGACCCAGTACTTC	CASSLGTEETQYF
TRBV7-2	-	TRBJ2-1	-	TGTGCCAGCAGCAAATCCCGGGACAACAATGAGCAGTTCTTC	CASSKSRDNNEQFF
TRBV27	TRBD1	TRBJ2-7	-	TGTGCCAGCAGTTCAACAGGGGGAACCTACGAGCAGTACTTC	CASSSTGGTYEQYF
TRBV5-1	-	TRBJ1-2	-	TGCGCCAGCAGCCCAATCCCGACAGACTATGGCTACACCTTC	CASSPIPTDYGYTF
TRBV25-1	-	TRBJ1-2	-	TGTGCCAGCAGTGTTGGGGCGTCCTATGGCTACACCTTC	CASSVGASYGYTF
TRBV27	-	TRBJ2-7	-	TGTGCCAGCAGTTTTCTGTTGTCTTACGAGCAGTACTTC	CASSFLLSYEQYF
TRBV7-9	-	TRBJ2-7	-	TGTGCCAGCAGCTTAGGAGTCTACGAGCAGTACTTC	CASSLGVYEQYF
TRBV18	TRBD1	TRBJ1-1	-	TGTGCCAGCTCACCTGGACAGGGAAACACTGAAGCTTTCTTT	CASSPGQGNTEAFF
TRBV4-1	TRBD1	TRBJ1-5	-	TGCGCCAGCAGCCAGGCGGACAGGCTCAATCAGCCCCAGCATTTT	CASSQADRLNQPQHF
TRBV19	-	TRBJ1-6	-	TGTGCCAGTAGTATACCCGGAGGGGTCCTCCACTTT	CASSIPGGVLHF
TRBV28	TRBD2	TRBJ2-7	-	TGTGCCAGCAGACAAGCGGGGAGTTCGGTATACGAGCAGTACTTC	CASRQAGSSVYEQYF
TRBV7-6	TRBD1	TRBJ1-1	-	TGTGCCAGCAGCTCGAACAGGGGGAACACTGAAGCTTTCTTT	CASSSNRGNTEAFF
TRBV7-3	-	TRBJ2-3	few	TGTGCCAGCAGCTTACTCCACTCAGATACGCAGTATTTT	CASSLLHSDTQYF
TRBV7-3	TRBD2	TRBJ2-3	-	TGTGCCAGCAGCCCTAGCGGGGGGGCCGCAGATACGCAGTATTTT	CASSPSGGAADTQYF
TRBV5-1	TRBD1	TRBJ1-2	few	TGCGCCAGCAGCCAAGGACAGGACTATGGCTACACCTTC	CASSQGQDYGYTF
TRBV6-5	-	TRBJ1-4	few	TGTGCCAGCAGTTACTCTCAGCGAGAAAAACTGTTTTTT	CASSYSQREKLFF
TRBV6-5	TRBD1	TRBJ1-3	-	TGTGCCAGCAGTCAAGACAGGGGGGGAAACACCATATATTTT	CASSQDRGGNTIYF
TRBV6-5	-	TRBJ1-1	-	TGTGCCAGCAGTTATAGGAACACTGAAGCTTTCTTT	CASSYRNTEAFF